This TCR beta chain derives from a study of blood T cell repertoires in COVID-19. Study-level information: PBMCs, B-cell-depleted T cells, or T cells were the source of the cDNA or gDNA that made up the material.

Per the germline V gene, CDR1 is SGHTA and CDR2 is FQGNSA. CDR3 length equals 14 residues. With V trimmed by 5 bases and J by 4 bases, 4 bases remained unmatched. Under the authors' procedure: Amplifying reference gene primers gave estimates of nucleated cell counts. Here immunoSEQ multiplex PCR was the method, and the copy in TCRdb shows in-frame clones only, minus some. The V and J calls and clone size come from that table; D and trimming were worked out from the DNA. The sample lists around 250,000 clones; 85% to 90% were seen once. The origin of this receptor is a woman younger than 45 who had recovered from COVID-19. The chain has TRBV7-2 and TRBJ1-5, with 8 bases aligning to TRBD1. The sequenced sample was PBMCs or T cells enriched from blood (not recorded which). DNA for the CDR3: TGTGCCAGCAGCCTACAGGGGGGAAATCAGCCCCAGCATTTT. The encoded protein is CASSLQGGNQPQHF.